This T cell receptor (beta chain) was sequenced during a study of CD8+CD57+ T cells in acquired aplastic anemia. Across the whole study: When averaged, DNA from sorted CD4+ and CD8+ cells came to 2.5 to 4 ug. Study observations and caveats: The number of CD8+ CDR3 sequences shared by patients and controls was fewer than 35.

Note on this clonotype: Its antigen is not identified.

CDR3 and TCR beta VDJ profiling relied on genomic DNA as the template. Each CDR3 protein gets one entry after TCRdb re-called the reads with MiXCR. The profile shows 160,000 or so distinct CDR3 sequences, over 70% of them singletons. Patients sequenced had flow cytometry evidence of CD8+CD57+ cell expansion. Diagnosis of severe acquired aplastic anemia applied to all patients. Patients were treatment-naive when blood was sampled. The CDR3 is 14 residues long. Trimming cost V 1 base and J 2 bases, with 9 bases left between them. Per the germline V gene, CDR1 is SEHNR and CDR2 is FQNEAQ (reference sequence).

This clonotype was obtained from a human donor with aplastic anemia. Sequencing was performed on sorted CD4+, CD8+, or CD8+CD57+ T cells (not recorded which) from PBMCs. The chain couples TRBV7-9 to TRBJ2-7; tentatively, D is TRBD1 (6 bases). The CDR3 loop is CASSLVSGAYEQYF. CDR3 DNA sequence: TGTGCCAGCAGCTTAGTATCAGGGGCCTACGAGCAGTACTTC.